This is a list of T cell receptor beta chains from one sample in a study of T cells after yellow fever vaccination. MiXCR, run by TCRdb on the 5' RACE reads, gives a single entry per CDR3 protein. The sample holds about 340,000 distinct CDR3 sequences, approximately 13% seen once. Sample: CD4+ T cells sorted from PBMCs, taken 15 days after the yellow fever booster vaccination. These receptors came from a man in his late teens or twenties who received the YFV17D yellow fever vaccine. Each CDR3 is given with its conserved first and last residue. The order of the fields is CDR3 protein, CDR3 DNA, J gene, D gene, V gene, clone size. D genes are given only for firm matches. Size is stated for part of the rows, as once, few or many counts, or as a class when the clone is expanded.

CASSDLRGPGETQYF,TGCGCCAGCAGTGACCTAAGGGGACCCGGGGAGACCCAGTACTTC,TRBJ2-5,.,TRBV10-1,few
CASSRKDQFTPLHF,TGTGCCAGCAGCCGAAAAGATCAATTTACACCCCTCCACTTT,TRBJ1-6,.,TRBV27,many
CASSYRQQNTEAFF,TGTGCCAGCAGTTACCGACAGCAGAACACTGAAGCTTTCTTT,TRBJ1-1,.,TRBV6-2/TRBV6-3,.
CASNPGRSGGEQYF,TGTGCCAGCAACCCAGGGAGGAGCGGAGGCGAGCAGTACTTC,TRBJ2-7,.,TRBV7-2,.
CASSPLASRGNLYEQYF,TGTGCCAGCAGCCCCCTTGCGAGCAGGGGGAACCTCTACGAGCAGTACTTC,TRBJ2-7,TRBD1,TRBV4-2,.
CASSLPEDTQYF,TGCGCCAGCAGCCTACCAGAAGATACGCAGTATTTT,TRBJ2-3,.,TRBV5-1,few
CASSFVLAGGGTQYF,TGTGCCAGCAGTTTTGTCCTAGCGGGAGGTGGGACCCAGTACTTC,TRBJ2-5,TRBD2,TRBV12-3/TRBV12-4,.
CASSPQEDRVNTEAFF,TGCGCCAGCAGCCCACAGGAAGACAGGGTGAACACTGAAGCTTTCTTT,TRBJ1-1,TRBD1,TRBV4-1,.
CASSLDPKGARYNEQFF,TGTGCCAGCAGCTTAGACCCCAAGGGGGCCCGTTACAATGAGCAGTTCTTC,TRBJ2-1,TRBD1,TRBV11-2,many
CASSPSVLDTQYF,TGCGCCAGCAGTCCGTCAGTTTTAGATACGCAGTATTTT,TRBJ2-3,.,TRBV5-1,.
CASSWGQADNSPLHF,TGTGCCAGCAGCTGGGGACAGGCCGATAATTCACCCCTCCACTTT,TRBJ1-6,TRBD1,TRBV7-2,many
CASSPPLAGEADTQYF,TGCGCCAGCAGCCCCCCGCTAGCGGGGGAGGCAGATACGCAGTATTTT,TRBJ2-3,TRBD2,TRBV5-1,.
CASREGLVTSPLHF,TGCGCCAGCAGAGAAGGGCTTGTCACCTCACCCCTCCACTTT,TRBJ1-6,.,TRBV5-1,.
CASSFGKADTQYF,TGCGCCAGCAGCTTTGGAAAGGCAGATACGCAGTATTTT,TRBJ2-3,.,TRBV5-1,.
CSVDLSGGTPQYF,TGCAGCGTTGACCTAAGCGGGGGGACCCCGCAGTATTTT,TRBJ2-3,TRBD2,TRBV29-1,few
CASSPGSPLLGTEAFF,TGTGCCAGCAGCCCAGGGAGCCCCTTATTGGGCACTGAAGCTTTCTTT,TRBJ1-1,.,TRBV9,few
CSVVAGPYEQYF,TGCAGCGTTGTAGCGGGGCCCTACGAGCAGTACTTC,TRBJ2-7,TRBD2,TRBV29-1,few
CASSSQPGHNTGELFF,TGTGCCAGCAGCTCCCAACCGGGCCACAACACCGGGGAGCTGTTTTTT,TRBJ2-2,.,TRBV7-2,few
CASSLIGGTYNTGELFF,TGTGCCAGCAGTTTGATTGGGGGGACCTACAACACCGGGGAGCTGTTTTTT,TRBJ2-2,.,TRBV27,many
CASSLWGEGSPLHF,TGTGCCAGCAGCTTGTGGGGGGAAGGCTCACCCCTCCACTTT,TRBJ1-6,.,TRBV5-4,few
CASSFDRSTEAFF,TGTGCCAGCAGTTTCGACAGAAGCACTGAAGCTTTCTTT,TRBJ1-1,.,TRBV7-3,.
CASRAPGWLAEDEQYF,TGTGCCAGCCGGGCCCCGGGATGGTTAGCGGAGGACGAGCAGTACTTC,TRBJ2-7,.,TRBV6-5,.
CASSLGPSGTQYF,TGTGCCAGCAGCTTAGGGCCTTCGGGTACGCAGTATTTT,TRBJ2-3,.,TRBV7-9,few
CASSYSQTYNSPLHF,TGTGCCAGCAGTTACTCTCAAACCTATAATTCACCCCTCCACTTT,TRBJ1-6,.,TRBV6-5,many
CASSPGQEGRKELFF,TGTGCCAGCAGCCCCGGACAGGAAGGTCGGAAGGAGCTGTTTTTT,TRBJ2-2,TRBD1,TRBV7-9,few
CASSVWGAGYTF,TGTGCCAGCAGTGTTTGGGGGGCTGGCTACACCTTC,TRBJ1-2,.,TRBV2,few